The next 15 T cell receptor beta chains were all read from a single sample in a study of monozygotic twins with inflammatory bowel disease. From the 5' RACE reads, TCRdb lists one entry per CDR3 protein and no DNA. Recorded for this sample: 350,000 to 500,000 distinct CDR3 sequences. Sequences were obtained from blood. The receptors originated from a human donor with ulcerative colitis or Crohn's disease, or a healthy co-twin of an affected twin (not recorded which).

J is TRBJ2-1 and V is TRBV12-3 or TRBV12-4. CDR3 length equals 13 residues. The CDR3 loop is CASSFNLDNEQFF.

V gene TRBV20-1 combines with J gene TRBJ2-5; TCRdb's D gene call, TRBD1, goes unchecked for lack of DNA. The CDR3 has 15 amino acids. Germline assignment: CDR1 DFQATT and CDR2 SNEGSKA (reference sequence). The CDR3 loop is CSASSGQGLQETQYF.

The CDR3 protein is CASSGGRGLGNTEAFF. This chain links TRBV11-3 with TRBJ1-1; TCRdb's assignment of TRBD1 cannot be checked, as there is no DNA. This CDR3 is built from 16 residues. Germline CDR1 SGHNT, CDR2 YENEEA.

The CDR3 spells CASSLDPGQGIDNEKLFF. The J gene is TRBJ1-4, the V gene TRBV5-1; TCRdb designates TRBD1, a call that cannot be tested without DNA. The CDR3 loop spans 18 amino acids. From germline, CDR1 is SGHRS and CDR2 YFSETQ.

V is TRBV12-3 or TRBV12-4 and J is TRBJ2-5. The CDR3 length is 15 residues. CDR3 sequence: CASSLFSGNQETQYF.

The V and J genes are TRBV6-1 and TRBJ1-1. CDR3 length: 15 residues. Germline values: CDR1 MNHNS, CDR2 SASEGT. This chain's CDR3 is CASSEALQVGTEAFF.

The chain combines TRBV18 with TRBJ2-5; TCRdb indicates TRBD1, and absent DNA this call remains unverified. Germline lookup yields CDR1 KGHSH and CDR2 LQKENI. The CDR3 is 14 amino acids. CDR3 sequence: CASSPPNRAETQYF.

The chain joins TRBV10-3 to TRBJ1-5; TCRdb returns TRBD1, unconfirmable since there is no DNA. The CDR3 is 14 residues long. Germline lookup yields CDR1 ENHRY and CDR2 SYGVKD. The CDR3 region is CATRRGEEGQPQHF.

The chain links TRBV14 to TRBJ1-6; TCRdb names TRBD1, which stays unverified in the absence of DNA. This CDR3 has 16 amino acids. The germline V gene has CDR1 SGHDN and CDR2 FVKESK. The CDR3 sequence is CASSQSPLWEDSPLHF.

V usage is TRBV29-1 and J usage is TRBJ1-1; TCRdb indicates TRBD1, and absent DNA this call remains unverified. The CDR3 length is 16 residues. The germline V gene encodes CDR1 SQVTM and CDR2 ANQGSEA. The CDR3 region is CSVQEGGREYHTEAFF.

The rearrangement links TRBV5-1 to TRBJ2-7; TCRdb picks TRBD1, but there is no DNA to check that call. The CDR3 is 15 amino acids. Germline values: CDR1 SGHRS, CDR2 YFSETQ. CDR3: CASSVSGTGIHEQYF.

The J gene is TRBJ1-2, the V gene TRBV5-6; TCRdb picks TRBD1, but there is no DNA to check that call. Germline CDR1 and CDR2: SGHDT and YYEEEE. This CDR3 has 15 residues. This CDR3 is CASSYRQKPFYGYTF.

This chain connects TRBV7-2 to TRBJ2-2; the D gene TCRdb calls, TRBD2, cannot be checked with no DNA. CDR3 length: 15 amino acids. Per the germline V gene, CDR1 is SGHTA and CDR2 is FQGNSA. The CDR3 spells CASSYLAANTGELFF.

This sequence joins TRBV12-3 or TRBV12-4 and TRBJ1-1; TCRdb's D gene call, TRBD1, goes unchecked for lack of DNA. The CDR3 loop spans 14 amino acids. CDR3 sequence: CASSFQGEGTEAFF.

J is TRBJ1-1 and V is TRBV5-1; with no DNA, the TCRdb D assignment of TRBD1 cannot be verified. CDR1 and CDR2 (germline): SGHRS, YFSETQ. The CDR3 sequence is 14 residues long. CDR3 protein: CASNQGRRNTEAFF. Drawing the rest from reference TRBV5-1 and TRBJ1-1, the complete variable domain is KAGVTQTPRYLIKTRGQQVTLSCSPISGHRSVSWYQQTPGQGLQFLFEYFSETQRNKGNFPGRFSGRQFSNSRSEMNVSTLELGDSALYLCASNQGRRNTEAFFGQGTRLTVV.